Listed here are 24 T cell receptor beta chains from one sample, sequenced in a study of OX40 agonist ivuxolimab in advanced cancers. Sequencing used immunoSEQ multiplex PCR; TCRdb keeps in-frame clones, though not all of them. The sample lists 35,000 to 40,000 clones, roughly 82% occurring once. The sequencing here drew on CD4+ or CD8+ T cells sorted from blood, taken in a trial of the OX40 agonist ivuxolimab. The receptor set was obtained from an adult with an advanced solid tumor such as melanoma, head and neck, liver or kidney cancer.

The CDR3 DNA follows: TGTGCCAGCAGTGAACAGGCCGGGGATACGCAGTATTTT. It codes for CASSEQAGDTQYF. This sequence joins TRBV2 and TRBJ2-3, with unresolved D. V lost 2 bases and J 6 bases, leaving 9 bases between the germline ends. The CDR3 runs to 13 residues. Germline values: CDR1 SNHLY, CDR2 FYNNEI.

This clone was observed a few times. The junction and the germline gene differ at one end; a read error may be behind it. The rearrangement links TRBV11-2 to TRBJ1-6; 7 nucleotides agree with TRBD1. The germline V gene encodes CDR1 SGHAT and CDR2 FQNNGV. This CDR3 is built from 15 residues. The CDR3 region is CASSLDRAASGPLHF. DNA for the CDR3: TGTGCCAGCAGCCTAGACAGGGCAGCCAGTGGACCCCTCCACTTT.

The chain employs TRBV5-1 and TRBJ2-7; unclear D gene. This CDR3 contains 14 residues. Between the trimmed V and J ends, which lost 7 bases and 2 bases, there was a span of 16 bases. Looked up from germline, CDR1 is SGHRS and CDR2 is YFSETQ. The CDR3 sequence is CASYLGPGAYEQYF. In DNA, the CDR3 is TGCGCCAGCTATCTCGGGCCTGGAGCCTACGAGCAGTACTTC. The whole variable domain, remainder taken from reference TRBV5-1 and TRBJ2-7, is KAGVTQTPRYLIKTRGQQVTLSCSPISGHRSVSWYQQTPGQGLQFLFEYFSETQRNKGNFPGRFSGRQFSNSRSEMNVSTLELGDSALYLCASYLGPGAYEQYFGPGTRLTVT.

This clone was seen once. The genes are TRBV11-2 and TRBJ1-5, with unresolved D. Germline CDR1 reads SGHAT; CDR2 reads FQNNGV. V was shortened by 5 bases and J by 0 bases, with 11 bases between the two germline ends. The CDR3 consists of 15 residues. The CDR3: CASSENSNSNQPQHF. Written as DNA, the CDR3 is TGTGCCAGCAGCGAGAACAGCAATAGCAATCAGCCCCAGCATTTT.

The CDR3 is CASSLGWETQYF. The CDR3 region has the DNA TGTGCCAGCAGCTTAGGGTGGGAGACCCAGTACTTC. The J gene is TRBJ2-5, the V gene TRBV7-9; D ambiguous. CDR1 SEHNR and CDR2 FQNEAQ come from the germline V gene (reference sequence). Trimming removed 1 base at V and 5 bases at J, with 5 bases between. This CDR3 has 12 residues.

This clone was recorded a few times. This chain joins TRBV2 and TRBJ1-6; tentative D call: TRBD1 (5 bases). V gave up 6 bases and J gave up 14 bases, with 17 bases separating them. The germline CDR1 and CDR2 sequences are SNHLY and FYNNEI. The CDR3 has 13 amino acids. The CDR3 nucleotides are TGTGCCAGCAGGAAGGACACGCCAAAGGCCCTCCACTTT. It yields the protein CASRKDTPKALHF.

This clone appeared a few times. The chain links TRBV7-2 to TRBJ2-5; 10 positions match TRBD2. J was trimmed by 7 bases and V by 5 bases; bases with no gene match: 10. Per germline, CDR1 SGHTA and CDR2 FQGNSA. The CDR3 loop spans 15 amino acids. This CDR3 is CASSLDQRGGGTQYF. The DNA of the CDR3 is TGTGCCAGCAGCCTAGATCAGCGGGGGGGCGGGACCCAGTACTTC.

The rearrangement links TRBV5-5 to TRBJ2-7; TRBD1 agrees at 7 bases. The CDR3 contains 12 residues. J lost 7 bases, V lost 4 bases, and 5 bases had no gene match. CDR1 is SGHKS and CDR2 is YYEKEE in the germline V gene (reference sequence). The CDR3 here is CASSRQGWEQYF. CDR3 coding DNA: TGTGCCAGCAGCAGACAGGGCTGGGAGCAGTACTTC.

This clone was seen a handful of times. This chain connects TRBV18 to TRBJ1-2; D is ambiguous. V was clipped by 3 bases and J by 5 bases, with 13 bases between them. The CDR3 extends over 14 amino acids. CDR1 KGHSH and CDR2 LQKENI come from the germline V gene. In nucleotides, the CDR3 is TGTGCCAGCTCACCTACGCCAGATCGATATGGCTACACCTTC. Translation gives CASSPTPDRYGYTF. The full variable domain, completed using reference TRBV18 and TRBJ1-2, is NAGVMQNPRHLVRRRGQEARLRCSPMKGHSHVYWYRQLPEEGLKFMVYLQKENIIDESGMPKERFSAEFPKEGPSILRIQQVVRGDSAAYFCASSPTPDRYGYTFGSGTRLTVV.

This clone has a single count. Because it lacks the conserved phenylalanine or tryptophan at the end, this CDR3 is likely a read error. Because the CDR3's place on the DNA is in doubt, the DNA is left out and the CDR3 is given as listed by TCRdb. The CDR3 here is CASGLIPGQGCS. The rearrangement uses TRBV12-5 and TRBJ1-6; the table's D call TRBD1 went unverified against the DNA. 12 amino acids form the CDR3, both terminal residues included. Germline lookup yields CDR1 LGHNT and CDR2 FRNRAP.

This chain joins TRBV2 and TRBJ1-5; 8 nucleotides line up with TRBD1. V dropped 7 bases and J dropped 6; count of bases not matched to a gene: 8. Germline V gene data show CDR1 as SNHLY and CDR2 as FYNNEI. This CDR3 spans 14 amino acids. CDR3 in amino acids: CASMGRGHGQPQHF. CDR3 sequence (DNA): TGTGCCAGCATGGGCAGGGGGCATGGTCAGCCCCAGCATTTT.

The V gene is TRBV12-5, the J gene TRBJ1-6; 9 bases match TRBD1. From germline, CDR1 is LGHNT and CDR2 FRNRAP. The V and J ends lost 6 bases and 6 bases, in that order; junction bases with no gene match: 6. CDR3 length: 15 residues. DNA for the CDR3: TGTGCTAGTGGCCACACAGGGGGCACTAATTCACCCCTCCACTTT. It yields the protein CASGHTGGTNSPLHF.

This chain links TRBV2 with TRBJ1-6, with D uncertain. The CDR3 sequence is 11 residues long. The germline gives CDR1 SNHLY, CDR2 FYNNEI. V was pared by 4 bases and J by 6 bases, with 1 base between. Written as DNA, the CDR3 is TGTGCCAGCAGTGGTAATTCACCCCTCCACTTT. This gives the protein CASSGNSPLHF.

This sequence joins TRBV29-1 and TRBJ2-7; D possibly corresponds to TRBD1 (6 bases). CDR1 and CDR2 (germline): SQVTM, ANQGSEA. The V end lost 7 bases, the J end lost 2 bases, and 12 bases lay between the germline ends. The CDR3 has 12 amino acids. CDR3 residues: CSASDRTYEQYF. The CDR3 coding sequence is TGCAGCGCCTCAGACAGGACCTACGAGCAGTACTTC.

The chain carries TRBV7-2 and TRBJ2-1; 9 nucleotides line up with TRBD1. This CDR3 spans 15 amino acids. V lost 8 bases, J lost 8 bases, and 13 bases stayed unmatched. The germline V gene encodes CDR1 SGHTA and CDR2 FQGNSA. The CDR3 nucleotides are TGTGCCAGCGGGCGACAGGGGGAAAATAAGGATGAGCAGTTCTTC. This gives the protein CASGRQGENKDEQFF.

This chain's CDR3 is CASSIGTGGFNQPQHF. The DNA for the CDR3 is TGTGCCAGTAGTATTGGGACAGGGGGCTTCAATCAGCCCCAGCATTTT. This chain joins TRBV19 and TRBJ1-5; TRBD1 matches at 12 bases. Germline assignment: CDR1 LNHDA and CDR2 SQIVND (reference sequence). V shed 3 bases and J 3 bases; nucleotides not matched to a gene: 3. This CDR3 comprises 16 residues.

This clone was detected a few times. The chain uses TRBV7-8 and TRBJ1-1, with D maybe TRBD1 (5 bases). Trimming pared 0 bases from V and 8 bases from J, leaving 13 bases between. CDR3 size: 14 residues. From germline, CDR1 is SGHVS and CDR2 FQNEAQ. CDR3 sequence (DNA): TGTGCCAGCAGCTTAGCGCGGCAGGGTACCGAAGCTTTCTTT. This translates into CASSLARQGTEAFF.

The CDR3 sequence is CASSSFTGPSKGYTF. CDR3 coding DNA: TGTGCCAGCAGCTCCTTTACGGGGCCCAGTAAGGGCTACACCTTC. The chain joins TRBV7-3 to TRBJ1-2; possible D gene TRBD1, 5 bases. Per the germline V gene, CDR1 is SGHTA and CDR2 is FQGTGA. Trimming removed 4 bases at V and 8 bases at J, with 20 bases between. The CDR3 is made up of 15 amino acids.

This sequence joins TRBV10-2 and TRBJ1-2; no definite D call. The CDR3 runs 14 residues. CDR1 is WSHSY, CDR2 SAAADI, per germline. V was clipped by 5 bases and J by 4 bases, with 14 bases between them. CDR3 sequence reads: CASSRGGSGYGYTF. DNA of the CDR3: TGCGCCAGCAGTAGAGGAGGTTCGGGCTATGGCTACACCTTC.

The genes are TRBV19 and TRBJ2-1; 13 bases agree with TRBD2. In germline, CDR1 is LNHDA, CDR2 SQIVND (reference sequence). V was pared by 5 bases and J by 1 base, with 2 bases of the junction left unmatched. CDR3 length: 16 amino acids. The CDR3 DNA is TGTGCCAGTAGTGGACTAGCGGGGGATTCCTACAATGAGCAGTTCTTC. Protein: CASSGLAGDSYNEQFF.

This clone has only one observation. The V and J genes are TRBV7-6 and TRBJ2-2, with D uncertain. Between the trimmed V and J ends, which lost 1 base and 2 bases, there was a span of 5 bases. This CDR3 contains 14 residues. In germline, CDR1 is SGHVS, CDR2 FNYEAQ. The CDR3 DNA sequence: TGTGCCAGCAGCTTAGAGGCCAACACCGGGGAGCTGTTTTTT. It encodes CASSLEANTGELFF.

The gene calls are TRBV7-2 and TRBJ2-5; the D gene is possibly TRBD2 (7 bases). Trimming shortened V by 5 bases and J by 9 bases, and 22 bases separated the two germline ends. This CDR3 region has 15 residues. CDR1 is SGHTA, CDR2 FQGNSA, per germline. CDR3 sequence: CASSPNGGGPGAQYF. The CDR3 nucleotides read TGTGCCAGCAGCCCCAATGGGGGGGGCCCCGGGGCCCAGTACTTC.

This chain joins TRBV6-5 and TRBJ1-5; the D gene is possibly TRBD1 (6 bases). Trimming removed 6 bases from V and 4 bases from J, with 10 bases in between. This CDR3 region has 13 residues. The germline gives CDR1 MNHEY, CDR2 SVGAGI. The CDR3 bases are TGTGCCAGCAGGGGTACAGGGAATCAGCCCCAGCATTTT. Translating it yields CASRGTGNQPQHF.

This clone is medium-sized in the sample. This chain connects TRBV19 to TRBJ1-2; 7 bases fit TRBD1. Germline lookup yields CDR1 LNHDA and CDR2 SQIVND (reference sequence). V was clipped by 6 bases and J by 4 bases; unmatched bases: 5. This CDR3 has 13 residues. The CDR3 nucleotides are TGTGCCAGTAGCTTCGGACAGGCCTATGGCTACACCTTC. Its protein is CASSFGQAYGYTF.